This T cell receptor (beta chain) was recovered during a study of OX40 agonist ivuxolimab in advanced cancers. Per germline, CDR1 MDHEN and CDR2 SYDVKM. The CDR3 sequence is 15 residues long. Losses at the gene ends were 4 bases for V and 5 bases for J; bases not matched to a gene: 6. This table comes from immunoSEQ multiplex PCR, and its TCRdb copy is limited to in-frame clones, with some not included. The data contain 100,000 to 150,000 clones, around 93% of them singletons. Study-wide findings and caveats: Not determined was the antigen specificity of the expanded peripheral T cells.

The study sampled blood at baseline, cycle 4 day 1, and cycle 7 day 1. Points on this clone: Antigen unknown.

The chain is built from TRBV28 and TRBJ1-4, with TRBD1 matching over 8 bases. Source: CD4+ or CD8+ T cells sorted from blood, taken in a trial of the OX40 agonist ivuxolimab. The TCR originated in an adult with an advanced solid tumor such as melanoma, head and neck, liver or kidney cancer. CDR3 in amino acids: CASSSGGRENEKLFF. CDR3 nucleotide sequence: TGTGCCAGCAGTTCAGGGGGCAGGGAGAATGAAAAACTGTTTTTT.